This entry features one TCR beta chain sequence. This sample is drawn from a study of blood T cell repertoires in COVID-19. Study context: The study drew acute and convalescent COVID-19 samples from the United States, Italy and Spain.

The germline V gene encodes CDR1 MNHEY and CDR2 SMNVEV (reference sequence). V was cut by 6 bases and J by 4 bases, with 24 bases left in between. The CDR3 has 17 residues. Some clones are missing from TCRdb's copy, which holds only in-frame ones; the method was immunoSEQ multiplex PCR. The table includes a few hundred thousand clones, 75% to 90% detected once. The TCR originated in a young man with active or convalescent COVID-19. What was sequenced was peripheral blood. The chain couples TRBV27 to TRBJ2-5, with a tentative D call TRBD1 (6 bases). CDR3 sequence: CASRAQGLLLSSETQYF. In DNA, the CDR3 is TGTGCCAGCAGGGCACAGGGCTTGCTCCTTTCCTCAGAGACCCAGTACTTC.